This T cell receptor beta chain was documented in a study of cytomegalovirus exposure and HLA in healthy donors (dated by TCRdb to about 2017). Some background on the complete study: The 550 to 750 repertoires of the first cohort and the roughly 110 validation repertoires were produced on the same platform, according to a later analysis. The study aimed to test whether signatures of past pathogen exposure could be identified by cataloging public T cell receptors. A separate validation cohort of 100 to 150 different subjects was used in addition to the roughly 700-subject first cohort. High-throughput TCR immunosequencing, statistical association of individual TCRs with disease status, and machine learning were combined to predict cytomegalovirus infection status.

Results and caveats for the whole study, not just this receptor: The classifier was reported to diagnose cytomegalovirus status with high specificity and sensitivity in both the original cohort and the validation cohort. Across donors, most TCR sequences were observed very rarely, whereas some public TCRs were present in many individuals. The authors suggested that the approach could potentially be generalized to other disease states and immunological phenotypes. A total of 150 or so TCR beta chains were listed by the study as associated with cytomegalovirus. A later analysis found that TCRs clustered in the first cohort also tended to co-occur in the 130 or so validation repertoires, with 94% of cluster scores above 0. A later analysis lacked HLA typing for the validation cohort, so it scored co-occurrence in that cohort across all 110 or so repertoires. In vitro tests confirmed that a few of the cytomegalovirus-associated TCR beta chains recognize cytomegalovirus antigens.

The donors belonged to the validation cohort of approximately 130 subjects, which was separate from the 666-subject first cohort. Clipping removes 10 bases from V and 5 bases from J, with 8 as the unmatched junction base count. Via the germline V gene, CDR1 is MNHNS and CDR2 SASEGT. The CDR3 runs 13 amino acids, cysteine and phenylalanine included. Kept here is only the CDR3 DNA, which spans 39 bases and is read in frame from base 1. The method was the immunoSEQ multiplex PCR assay. In the authors' own workflow: A statistical classification framework was developed to diagnose cytomegalovirus status using the catalog of TCR beta chain sequences. As stored in TCRdb, this immuneACCESS dataset retains in-frame rearrangements with V and J assigned. A fraction of the clones does not appear; measured against another copy, unresolved V genes explain less than half of the discrepancy, and the remainder lacks a known reason. That table gives V, J and clone size, and the DNA gave D and trimming. A total of over 100,000 clones appear in this sample, approximately 88% of them only once. The ten largest account for under 6.5% of the sample.

Points on this clone: Its antigen is not yet known. No clone much larger than this one lies a single base away; base qualities are absent.

Sequenced sample: PBMCs. The source of this sequence is a woman aged 18-29 years in good health and CMV-seropositive. The sequence joins TRBV6-1 to TRBJ1-1, with 9 central nucleotides matching TRBD1. The DNA sequence is TGTGCCAACTCGGGACAGGGTGGAACTGAAGCTTTCTTT. Translated, this gives CANSGQGGTEAFF.